These T cell receptor beta chains were read from a single sample in a study of CD8+CD57+ T cells in acquired aplastic anemia. TCRdb reprocessed the reads with MiXCR, giving one entry per CDR3 protein. Of about 180,000 distinct CDR3 sequences in the sample, around 48% are singletons; the top ten hold about 2%. The sequenced sample consisted of sorted CD4+, CD8+, or CD8+CD57+ T cells (not recorded which) from PBMCs. The receptor source for this set is a human donor with aplastic anemia. The CDR3 runs from the conserved cysteine through the conserved F or W. The order of the fields is J gene, D gene, clone size, V gene, CDR3 protein, CDR3 DNA. A D gene is named only where the DNA matches it firmly. Some rows mark clone size as missing; the rest say once, few, many or name a class of expanded clone.

J: TRBJ2-7; D: TRBD1; size: few; V: TRBV5-1; CDR3: CASSAGQGGWSYEQYF; DNA: TGCGCCAGCAGCGCCGGACAGGGAGGTTGGTCTTACGAGCAGTACTTC
J: TRBJ2-7; D: NA; size: NA; V: TRBV12-5; CDR3: CASGLVGPKREYEQYF; DNA: TGTGCTAGTGGTTTGGTTGGACCCAAGAGGGAATACGAGCAGTACTTC
J: TRBJ2-1; D: TRBD2; size: NA; V: TRBV12-3/TRBV12-4; CDR3: CASSYERGGLYNEQFF; DNA: TGTGCCAGCAGCTACGAGCGGGGGGGCCTATACAATGAGCAGTTCTTC
J: TRBJ2-2; D: NA; size: many; V: TRBV6-6; CDR3: CASSYSRAGELFF; DNA: TGTGCCAGCAGTTACTCGAGGGCCGGGGAGCTGTTTTTT
J: TRBJ2-5; D: NA; size: many; V: TRBV20-1; CDR3: CSARVAGLTETQYF; DNA: TGCAGTGCTAGAGTAGCAGGTCTAACAGAGACCCAGTACTTC
J: TRBJ2-5; D: NA; size: NA; V: TRBV24-1; CDR3: CATSDSGEQETQYF; DNA: TGTGCCACCAGTGATTCGGGGGAGCAAGAGACCCAGTACTTC
J: TRBJ1-6; D: TRBD1; size: once; V: TRBV5-1; CDR3: CASSWRQTGSSYNSPLRF; DNA: TGCGCCAGCAGCTGGAGACAGACAGGGAGCTCCTATAATTCACCCCTCCGCTTT
J: TRBJ2-7; D: NA; size: NA; V: TRBV4-2; CDR3: CASSQAWDTTTYEQYF; DNA: TGTGCCAGCAGCCAAGCATGGGACACTACAACCTACGAGCAGTACTTC
J: TRBJ2-3; D: NA; size: NA; V: TRBV25-1; CDR3: CASSLHPQGDTQYF; DNA: TGTGCCAGCAGTCTACATCCCCAGGGAGATACGCAGTATTTT
J: TRBJ1-3; D: NA; size: many; V: TRBV5-8; CDR3: CASSLGWRSGNTIYF; DNA: TGTGCCAGCAGCTTGGGATGGAGGTCTGGAAACACCATATATTTT
J: TRBJ2-1; D: NA; size: NA; V: TRBV24-1; CDR3: CATRSGGYNEQFF; DNA: TGTGCCACCCGCTCTGGGGGCTACAATGAGCAGTTCTTC
J: TRBJ1-1; D: NA; size: NA; V: TRBV5-1; CDR3: CASSLVVTGEAFF; DNA: TGCGCCAGCAGCTTGGTGGTCACAGGGGAAGCTTTCTTT
J: TRBJ2-5; D: NA; size: many; V: TRBV5-1; CDR3: CASSFSPQETQYF; DNA: TGCGCCAGCAGCTTTTCACCGCAAGAGACCCAGTACTTC
J: TRBJ1-6; D: TRBD1; size: NA; V: TRBV14; CDR3: CASSQDQGASPLHF; DNA: TGTGCCAGCAGCCAAGATCAGGGGGCCTCACCCCTCCACTTT
J: TRBJ2-2; D: TRBD2; size: NA; V: TRBV9; CDR3: CASSVAGGLSTGELFF; DNA: TGTGCCAGCAGCGTTGCGGGGGGCCTGAGCACCGGGGAGCTGTTTTTT
J: TRBJ1-4; D: TRBD1; size: many; V: TRBV7-9; CDR3: CASRRQGAGSEKLFF; DNA: TGTGCCAGCAGACGACAGGGGGCTGGTTCTGAAAAACTGTTTTTT
J: TRBJ1-1; D: NA; size: many; V: TRBV24-1; CDR3: CATSDGRNQAFF; DNA: TGTGCCACCAGTGATGGACGTAATCAAGCTTTCTTT
J: TRBJ2-5; D: TRBD1; size: NA; V: TRBV29-1; CDR3: CSVPWDRGLETQYF; DNA: TGCAGCGTGCCCTGGGACAGGGGACTGGAGACCCAGTACTTC
J: TRBJ2-7; D: TRBD1; size: NA; V: TRBV11-1; CDR3: CASSAGQGTGGSYEQYF; DNA: TGTGCCAGCAGCGCGGGACAGGGGACAGGGGGCTCCTACGAGCAGTACTTC
J: TRBJ1-1; D: NA; size: NA; V: TRBV10-1; CDR3: CASSESGGETEAFF; DNA: TGCGCCAGCAGTGAGTCGGGAGGGGAAACTGAAGCTTTCTTT
J: TRBJ2-5; D: TRBD2; size: many; V: TRBV11-3; CDR3: CASSLGLAGVETQYF; DNA: TGTGCCAGCAGCCTGGGACTAGCGGGAGTCGAGACCCAGTACTTC
J: TRBJ1-5; D: TRBD1; size: once; V: TRBV10-2; CDR3: CASSQTGRKNYSNQPQHF; DNA: TGCGCCAGCAGCCAGACAGGGAGGAAGAATTATAGCAATCAGCCCCAGCATTTT
J: TRBJ2-5; D: NA; size: NA; V: TRBV11-2; CDR3: CASSLSPTWETQYF; DNA: TGTGCCAGCAGCTTAAGCCCCACTTGGGAGACCCAGTACTTC
J: TRBJ1-1; D: NA; size: NA; V: TRBV7-3; CDR3: CASSSGRDEAFF; DNA: TGTGCCAGCAGCTCCGGACGAGATGAAGCTTTCTTT
J: TRBJ2-5; D: TRBD2; size: NA; V: TRBV5-5; CDR3: CASSSGLAGGETQYF; DNA: TGTGCCAGCAGCTCTGGACTAGCGGGAGGTGAGACCCAGTACTTC
J: TRBJ1-4; D: NA; size: NA; V: TRBV10-2; CDR3: CASSDANEKLFF; DNA: TGCGCCAGCAGTGATGCTAATGAAAAACTGTTTTTT
J: TRBJ2-7; D: NA; size: many; V: TRBV7-8; CDR3: CASSSGGLNKNYEQYF; DNA: TGTGCCAGCAGTTCCGGAGGACTAAATAAAAACTACGAGCAGTACTTC
J: TRBJ1-6; D: NA; size: NA; V: TRBV7-3; CDR3: CASSAGQTNSPLHF; DNA: TGTGCCAGCAGCGCCGGACAGACCAATTCACCCCTCCACTTT
J: TRBJ2-7; D: TRBD1; size: NA; V: TRBV15; CDR3: CATSRTGDRYYEQYF; DNA: TGTGCCACCAGCAGAACAGGGGACCGCTACTACGAGCAGTACTTC
J: TRBJ2-4; D: TRBD1; size: few; V: TRBV27; CDR3: CASSLSTGGGIQYF; DNA: TGTGCCAGCAGTTTATCTACAGGGGGCGGCATTCAGTACTTC
J: TRBJ2-3; D: NA; size: NA; V: TRBV11-1; CDR3: CASSLASGAGDTQYF; DNA: TGTGCCAGCAGCTTAGCGTCCGGAGCGGGAGATACGCAGTATTTT
J: TRBJ2-3; D: NA; size: NA; V: TRBV10-2; CDR3: CASLRGDTQYF; DNA: TGCGCCAGCTTACGGGGGGATACGCAGTATTTT
J: TRBJ2-7; D: TRBD2; size: NA; V: TRBV11-2; CDR3: CASSQGLAGGSYEQYF; DNA: TGTGCCAGCAGCCAGGGACTAGCGGGGGGCTCCTACGAGCAGTACTTC
J: TRBJ2-7; D: TRBD2; size: NA; V: TRBV25-1; CDR3: CASSEYTTSGADSYEQYF; DNA: TGTGCCAGCAGTGAATACACGACTAGCGGGGCGGACTCCTACGAGCAGTACTTC
J: TRBJ2-7; D: NA; size: once; V: TRBV29-1; CDR3: CSVQGYPLIEQYF; DNA: TGCAGCGTTCAGGGATATCCCCTAATTGAGCAGTACTTC
J: TRBJ1-3; D: NA; size: NA; V: TRBV10-3; CDR3: CAIRKVAGNTIYF; DNA: TGTGCCATCAGGAAGGTTGCTGGAAACACCATATATTTT
J: TRBJ2-3; D: NA; size: NA; V: TRBV5-1; CDR3: CASSSGEVTDTQYF; DNA: TGCGCCAGCAGCTCCGGGGAGGTAACAGATACGCAGTATTTT
J: TRBJ1-6; D: NA; size: few; V: TRBV27; CDR3: CASKSRGGGSYNSPLHF; DNA: TGTGCCAGCAAAAGTCGTGGTGGGGGCTCCTATAATTCACCCCTCCACTTT
J: TRBJ1-1; D: NA; size: many; V: TRBV10-3; CDR3: CAISVGGPMNTEAFF; DNA: TGTGCCATCAGTGTGGGGGGCCCCATGAACACTGAAGCTTTCTTT
J: TRBJ2-7; D: TRBD2; size: NA; V: TRBV5-1; CDR3: CASSLRTSGSGELYEQYF; DNA: TGCGCCAGCAGCTTGAGGACTAGCGGGAGTGGGGAGTTGTACGAGCAGTACTTC
J: TRBJ1-2; D: NA; size: NA; V: TRBV19; CDR3: CASSIGGGYTF; DNA: TGTGCCAGTAGTATAGGGGGGGGGTACACCTTC
J: TRBJ2-2; D: TRBD2; size: many; V: TRBV4-1; CDR3: CASSQGLAREGTGELFF; DNA: TGCGCCAGCAGCCAGGGACTAGCTAGGGAGGGCACCGGGGAGCTGTTTTTT
J: TRBJ1-2; D: NA; size: NA; V: TRBV19; CDR3: CASSNDGSNYGYTF; DNA: TGTGCCAGTAGTAATGACGGATCTAACTATGGCTACACCTTC
J: TRBJ1-5; D: NA; size: once; V: TRBV7-2; CDR3: CASSLAAQPQHF; DNA: TGTGCCAGCAGCTTAGCCGCCCAGCCCCAGCATTTT
J: TRBJ1-2; D: TRBD1; size: NA; V: TRBV29-1; CDR3: CSVEGQASYGYTF; DNA: TGCAGCGTCGAGGGACAGGCGAGCTATGGCTACACCTTC